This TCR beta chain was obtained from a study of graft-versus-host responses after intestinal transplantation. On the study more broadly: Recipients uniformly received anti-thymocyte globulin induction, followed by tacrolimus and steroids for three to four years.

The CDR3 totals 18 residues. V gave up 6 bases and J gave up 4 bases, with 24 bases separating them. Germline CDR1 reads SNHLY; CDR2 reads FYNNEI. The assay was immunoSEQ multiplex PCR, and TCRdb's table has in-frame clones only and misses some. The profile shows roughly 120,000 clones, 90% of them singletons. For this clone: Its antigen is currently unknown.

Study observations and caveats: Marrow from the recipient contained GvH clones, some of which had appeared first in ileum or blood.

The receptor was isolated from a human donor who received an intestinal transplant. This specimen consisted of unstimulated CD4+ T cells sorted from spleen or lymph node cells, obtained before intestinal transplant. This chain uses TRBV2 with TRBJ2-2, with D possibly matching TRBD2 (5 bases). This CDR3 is CASRRWASPTAVTGELFF. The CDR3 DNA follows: TGTGCCAGCAGGCGGTGGGCTAGCCCAACTGCCGTCACCGGGGAGCTGTTTTTT. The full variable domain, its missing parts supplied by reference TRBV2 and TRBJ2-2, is EPEVTQTPSHQVTQMGQEVILRCVPISNHLYFYWYRQILGQKVEFLVSFYNNEISEKSEIFDDQFSVERPDGSNFTLKIRSTKLEDSAMYFCASRRWASPTAVTGELFFGEGSRLTVL.